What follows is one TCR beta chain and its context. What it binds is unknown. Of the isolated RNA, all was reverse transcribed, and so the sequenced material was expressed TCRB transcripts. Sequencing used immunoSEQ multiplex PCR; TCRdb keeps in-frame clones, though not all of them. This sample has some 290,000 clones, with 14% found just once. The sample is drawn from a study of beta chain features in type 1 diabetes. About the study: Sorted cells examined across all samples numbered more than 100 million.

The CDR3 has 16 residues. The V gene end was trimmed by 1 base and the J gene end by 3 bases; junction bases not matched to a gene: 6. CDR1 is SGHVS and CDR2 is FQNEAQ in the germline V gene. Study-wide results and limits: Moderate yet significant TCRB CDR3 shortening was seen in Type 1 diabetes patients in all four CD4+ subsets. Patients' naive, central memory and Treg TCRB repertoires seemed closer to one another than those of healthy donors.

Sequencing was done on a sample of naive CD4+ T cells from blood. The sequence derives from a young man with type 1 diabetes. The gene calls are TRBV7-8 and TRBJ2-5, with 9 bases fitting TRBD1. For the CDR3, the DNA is TGTGCCAGCAGCTTAGTTGGACAGGGGATAGAAGAGACCCAGTACTTC. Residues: CASSLVGQGIEETQYF.